Each of the 29 T cell receptor beta chains below was sequenced from the same sample in a study of T cells in Graves' hyperthyroidism and ophthalmopathy. RNA transcripts yielded amplified TCR beta CDR3 regions. HTBI primers drove first-round RT-PCR of the TCR CDR3. One entry per CDR3 protein results from TCRdb running MiXCR on the multiplex PCR reads. The sample lists over 700,000 distinct CDR3 sequences; roughly a third were seen once. Sequencing was performed on blood. The receptors shown here come from a middle-aged woman with Graves' hyperthyroidism.

In its sample, this clonotype was seen many times. Here the CDR3 DNA reads TGCGCCAGCAGCCAAGATAACGGCAGATCCACTGAAGCTTTCTTT. Residues: CASSQDNGRSTEAFF. The chain recombines TRBV4-1 with TRBJ1-1, with unresolved D. Germline CDR1 and CDR2: MGHRA and YSYEKL. This CDR3 is built from 15 residues. With 0 bases removed from V and 4 bases from J, the gap between germline ends came to 12 bases.

This chain uses TRBV12-3 or TRBV12-4 with TRBJ1-4; the D is unclear. The V end lost 10 bases, the J end lost 7 bases, and 19 bases lay between the germline ends. This CDR3 has 14 amino acids. In DNA, the CDR3 is TGTGCCATTCGAAAGGACGGCAGTCCTGAAAAACTGTTTTTT. It specifies CAIRKDGSPEKLFF.

The chain is built from TRBV4-3 and TRBJ2-7; TRBD1 agrees at 7 bases. Germline values: CDR1 LGHNA, CDR2 YSLEER. V lost 0 bases and J lost 1; bases outside the gene matches: 12. CDR3 length equals 18 residues. The CDR3 DNA is TGCGCCAGCAGCCAAGACCCTGAGGGGGCAGGAGCTTCCTACGAGCAGTACTTC. Its translation: CASSQDPEGAGASYEQYF.

The chain carries TRBV7-9 and TRBJ2-7, with 7 bases fitting TRBD2. V dropped 6 bases and J dropped 5; count of bases not matched to a gene: 10. This CDR3 is 14 amino acids long. Germline V CDR1 and CDR2: SEHNR, FQNEAQ (reference sequence). CDR3 sequence reads: CASSYTRGGDEQYF. CDR3 sequence (DNA): TGTGCCAGCAGTTATACAAGGGGAGGGGACGAGCAGTACTTC. The variable domain in full, with the rest retrieved from reference TRBV7-9 and TRBJ2-7, is DTGVSQNPRHKITKRGQNVTFRCDPISEHNRLYWYRQTLGQGPEFLTYFQNEAQLEKSRLLSDRFSAERPKGSFSTLEIQRTEQGDSAMYLCASSYTRGGDEQYFGPGTRLTVT.

The table lists this clonotype with many counts. The chain recombines TRBV7-9 with TRBJ1-6, with TRBD1 identical over 10 bases. Germline assignment: CDR1 SEHNR and CDR2 FQNEAQ (reference sequence). The CDR3 runs to 15 residues. V trimming: 5 bases; J trimming: 7 bases; junction bases outside the gene matches: 5. The CDR3 sequence: CASSPRTGGNSPLHF. The CDR3 DNA follows: TGTGCCAGCAGCCCCAGGACAGGGGGAAATTCACCCCTCCACTTT.

Comments on this clonotype: Since a much larger clone is just one base distant, this may be a read error. The rearrangement links TRBV10-3 to TRBJ1-1; tentative D call: TRBD1 (5 bases). CDR1 and CDR2 from the germline V gene are ENHRY and SYGVKD. The V and J ends lost 10 bases and 1 base respectively, with 10 bases between them. This CDR3 is 12 amino acids long. The CDR3 region has the DNA TGTGCCACCGGGGCATCGAACACTGAAGCTTTCTTT. This sequence encodes CATGASNTEAFF.

The sample holds a few counts of this clonotype. This chain joins TRBV6-1 and TRBJ2-5; the match to TRBD1 covers 11 bases. The CDR3 consists of 15 residues. V lost 7 bases and J lost 5; bases outside the gene matches: 9. Germline CDR1 and CDR2: MNHNS and SASEGT. The CDR3: CASTAGQGVLETQYF. Written as DNA, the CDR3 is TGTGCCAGCACTGCGGGACAGGGGGTTTTGGAGACCCAGTACTTC.

The chain employs TRBV9 and TRBJ2-3, with a tentative D call TRBD2 (5 bases). Trimming pared 0 bases from V and 2 bases from J, leaving 10 bases between. There are 15 residues in the CDR3. Germline V gene sequence: CDR1 SGDLS, CDR2 YYNGEE. This CDR3 reads CASSVAAEYTDTQYF. CDR3 bases: TGTGCCAGCAGCGTAGCAGCGGAATACACAGATACGCAGTATTTT.

This chain connects TRBV28 to TRBJ1-1, with D tentatively TRBD1 (6 bases). The germline V gene encodes CDR1 MDHEN and CDR2 SYDVKM. V shed 5 bases and J shed 4 bases, with 14 bases lying between them. This CDR3 contains 14 residues. For the CDR3, the DNA is TGTGCCAGCAGTCAATCAGGGGCGGGCACTGAAGCTTTCTTT. It translates to CASSQSGAGTEAFF. Using reference TRBV28 and TRBJ1-1 for the parts outside the CDR3, the full variable domain is DVKVTQSSRYLVKRTGEKVFLECVQDMDHENMFWYRQDPGLGLRLIYFSYDVKMKEKGDIPEGYSVSREKKERFSLILESASTNQTSMYLCASSQSGAGTEAFFGQGTRLTVV.

This clonotype has a handful of counts. V usage is TRBV6-5 and J usage is TRBJ2-7; D is unresolved. The CDR3 is 13 residues long. The germline V gene has CDR1 MNHEY and CDR2 SVGAGI. Trimming removed 0 bases at V and 1 base at J, with 4 bases between. Written as DNA, the CDR3 is TGTGCCAGCAGTTACTCCGAATCCTACGAGCAGTACTTC. Its translation: CASSYSESYEQYF.

This clonotype occurred a few times. J is TRBJ1-1 and V is TRBV4-3, with D unclear. The CDR3 runs 15 residues. Deletions cut 0 bases from V and 0 bases from J, with 8 bases between. CDR1 is LGHNA and CDR2 is YSLEER in the germline V gene. CDR3 region: CASSQEVNMNTEAFF. The CDR3 region has the DNA TGCGCCAGCAGCCAAGAGGTTAATATGAACACTGAAGCTTTCTTT.

CDR3 bases: TGTGCCAGCAGCACCACCCCGACAGGGCTAGATGAAAAACTGTTTTTT. Protein product: CASSTTPTGLDEKLFF. The gene calls are TRBV7-2 and TRBJ1-4; 7 bases are shared with TRBD1. The junction had 12 bases not matched to a gene; V was cut back by 5 bases and J by 6 bases. Germline CDR1 is SGHTA and CDR2 is FQGNSA. The CDR3 loop spans 16 amino acids.

This clonotype appeared many times. The V and J genes are TRBV7-2 and TRBJ2-5; no reliable D call. Germline V CDR1 and CDR2: SGHTA, FQGNSA. V lost 4 bases and J 7 bases, leaving 10 bases between the germline ends. This CDR3 contains 12 residues. The chain's CDR3 is CASSSLRGTQYF. The CDR3 bases are TGTGCCAGCAGCTCACTCCGAGGGACCCAGTACTTC.

This clonotype was detected a few times. This chain connects TRBV5-6 to TRBJ1-1, with D possibly matching TRBD1 (6 bases). The CDR3 length is 16 residues. The V end lost 8 bases, the J end lost 2 bases, and 22 bases lay between the germline ends. Germline CDR1 is SGHDT and CDR2 is YYEEEE. The DNA for the CDR3 is TGTGCCAGTCCGGGGGGGGGCTTGAGGGGTAACACTGAAGCTTTCTTT. The encoded protein is CASPGGGLRGNTEAFF.

This clonotype was recorded at least ten times. The rearrangement links TRBV5-1 to TRBJ2-5; TRBD1 aligns across 7 bases. J gave up 3 bases and V 4 bases, and 3 bases lay outside the gene matches. The CDR3 extends over 13 amino acids. Germline V lookup: CDR1 SGHRS, CDR2 YFSETQ. The CDR3 loop is CASSTGTEETQYF. The CDR3 coding sequence is TGCGCCAGCAGCACCGGGACAGAAGAGACCCAGTACTTC.

This rearrangement joins TRBV6-5 to TRBJ1-3, with a possible D match to TRBD1 (5 bases). The CDR3 runs to 14 residues. V gave up 7 bases and J gave up 0 bases, with 10 bases separating them. The germline gives CDR1 MNHEY, CDR2 SVGAGI. CDR3 DNA: TGTGCCAGCACTGGACATGACTCTGGAAACACCATATATTTT. It encodes CASTGHDSGNTIYF.

The rearrangement links TRBV4-1 to TRBJ1-1, with TRBD1 identical over 7 bases. Germline CDR1 reads MGHRA; CDR2 reads YSYEKL. The ends lost 5 bases at V and 1 base at J; junction bases unmatched: 7. The CDR3 extends over 15 amino acids. CDR3 sequence: CASSTTDRRNTEAFF. The CDR3 DNA sequence: TGCGCCAGCAGCACCACGGACAGGCGGAACACTGAAGCTTTCTTT.

In regard to this clonotype: At one end the junction does not follow the germline gene, possibly because of a read error. V gene TRBV6-1 combines with J gene TRBJ1-6; tentatively, D is TRBD1 (5 bases). The CDR3 length is 14 residues. Germline V lookup: CDR1 MNHNS, CDR2 SASEGT. Written as DNA, the CDR3 is TGTGCCAGCAGCCAAGGGACGGGTTCTTCACCCCCCCACTTT. It encodes CASSQGTGSSPPHF.

This clonotype was counted many times. V is TRBV7-2 and J is TRBJ1-4; 8 nucleotides agree with TRBD1. Losses at the gene ends were 5 bases for V and 3 bases for J; bases not matched to a gene: 5. This CDR3 has 15 residues. Germline values: CDR1 SGHTA, CDR2 FQGNSA. The CDR3 DNA is TGTGCCAGCAGCCACCAGGACAGGGCTAATGAAAAACTGTTTTTT. As protein: CASSHQDRANEKLFF.

This clonotype was seen ten or more times. The rearrangement uses TRBV25-1 and TRBJ2-5, with a possible D match to TRBD2 (6 bases). The V end lost 1 base, the J end lost 3 bases, and 9 bases lay between the germline ends. The CDR3 totals 14 residues. Germline V gives CDR1 MGHDK, CDR2 SYGVNS. The CDR3 DNA sequence: TGTGCCAGCAGTGAATTGGCGGGGAAAGAGACCCAGTACTTC. Protein sequence: CASSELAGKETQYF.

There are many counts of this clonotype. The chain links TRBV2 to TRBJ1-5; D ambiguous. Trimming pared 3 bases from V and 2 bases from J, leaving 5 bases between. Germline V gene data show CDR1 as SNHLY and CDR2 as FYNNEI. This CDR3 contains 13 residues. The CDR3 nucleotides are TGTGCCAGCAGTGACGGACGCAATCAGCCCCAGCATTTT. Its translation: CASSDGRNQPQHF.

There are a few counts of this clonotype. V gene TRBV14 combines with J gene TRBJ2-5, with D possibly matching TRBD2 (5 bases). Trimming took off 3 bases at V and 5 bases at J, with 13 bases between the two ends. The CDR3 contains 14 residues. Germline loops: CDR1 SGHDN, CDR2 FVKESK. Here the CDR3 reads CASSQDLFGETQYF. CDR3 nucleotide sequence: TGTGCCAGCAGCCAGGACTTATTTGGGGAGACCCAGTACTTC.

This clonotype was recorded at least ten times. This chain joins TRBV29-1 and TRBJ2-5; TRBD2 matches 9 bases. Germline V gives CDR1 SQVTM, CDR2 ANQGSEA. Trimming took 6 bases from V and 3 from J; bases not matched to a gene: 11. CDR3 length: 15 residues. The CDR3 spells CSVSGGRGLEETQYF. CDR3 in DNA: TGCAGCGTCAGCGGCGGGAGGGGTCTAGAAGAGACCCAGTACTTC.

This clonotype was seen once. The chain carries TRBV12-3 or TRBV12-4 and TRBJ1-2; D is undetermined. This CDR3 contains 14 residues. V dropped 8 bases and J dropped 4 bases, with 17 bases sitting between them. The CDR3 DNA sequence: TGTGCCAGCTCACCACGAAGCTCGTCCTATGGCTACACCTTC. It yields the protein CASSPRSSSYGYTF.

With regard to this clonotype: Since a much larger clone is just one base distant, this may be a read error. V and J are TRBV7-9 and TRBJ1-1; D perhaps matches TRBD1 (5 bases). The CDR3 is made up of 13 amino acids. Per the germline V gene, CDR1 is SEHNR and CDR2 is FQNEAQ (reference sequence). V was shortened by 7 bases and J by 3 bases, with 12 bases between the two germline ends. CDR3: CASNKVGDTEAFF. The CDR3 coding sequence is TGTGCCAGCAACAAGGTGGGGGACACTGAAGCTTTCTTT.

The chain employs TRBV29-1 and TRBJ1-1, with D possibly being TRBD1 (5 bases). Germline loops: CDR1 SQVTM, CDR2 ANQGSEA. CDR3 length: 12 residues. V lost 4 bases and J lost 7, with 13 bases in between. CDR3 sequence (DNA): TGCAGCGTTGTAGCGGGGCGGGGTGAAGCTTTCTTT. Its translation: CSVVAGRGEAFF.

The chain joins TRBV6-6 to TRBJ2-7, with D unclear. CDR1 and CDR2 (germline): MNHNY, SVGAGI (reference sequence). With 5 bases removed from V and 6 bases from J, the gap between germline ends came to 11 bases. There are 12 residues in the CDR3. This CDR3 is CASSDGWGEQYF. CDR3 sequence (DNA): TGTGCCAGCAGTGACGGTTGGGGCGAGCAGTACTTC.

In the case of this clonotype: This may arise from a read error, as a much more abundant clone is one base away. The chain joins TRBV9 to TRBJ1-2, with 7 bases identical to TRBD1. With V trimmed by 0 bases and J by 4 bases, 3 bases remained unmatched. The germline CDR1 and CDR2 sequences are SGDLS and YYNGEE. The length of the CDR3 is 14 residues. DNA of the CDR3: TGTGCCAGCAGCGTAGAGGGGGCTAGCTATGGCTACACCTTC. Translation: CASSVEGASYGYTF.

This clonotype has ten or more counts. In nucleotides, the CDR3 is TGCAGTGCGTGGACAGTTAATCAGCCCCAGCATTTT. Its protein product is CSAWTVNQPQHF. The rearrangement links TRBV20-1 to TRBJ1-5; TRBD1 is a possible D gene (6 bases). Per germline, CDR1 DFQATT and CDR2 SNEGSKA (reference sequence). The CDR3 loop spans 12 amino acids. Trimming took 6 bases from V and 4 from J, leaving 10 bases between them.